The next 27 T cell receptor beta chains were all read from a single sample in a study of identical twins. Using its own MiXCR run on the 5' RACE reads, TCRdb lists one record per CDR3 protein. The table has some 1,600,000 distinct CDR3 sequences, less than 35% seen once. The sequenced material came from cord blood. The receptors were gathered from a newborn girl in good health.

Points on this clonotype: The junction and the germline gene differ at one end; a read error may be behind it. The CDR3 sequence is CASGYLVSYEQYF. The CDR3 bases are TGTGCCAGCGGTTACCTAGTATCTTACGAGCAGTACTTC. The chain uses TRBV6-6 and TRBJ2-5; D unresolved. The closer fit of TRBJ2-7 to the DNA end suggests the J call may be wrong. Germline CDR1 is MNHNY and CDR2 is SVGAGI (reference sequence). This CDR3 has 13 amino acids.

The chain carries TRBV4-2 and TRBJ2-3; the match to TRBD2 covers 9 bases. The CDR3 spans 16 residues. CDR1 is LGHNA and CDR2 is YNFKEQ in the germline V gene. The V and J ends lost 6 bases and 6 bases, in that order; junction bases with no gene match: 13. The CDR3 DNA reads TGTGCCAGCAGACCTACTACAGGCGGGAGGGGGGATACGCAGTATTTT. Protein product: CASRPTTGGRGDTQYF.

This clonotype was seen ten or more times. The genes are TRBV29-1 and TRBJ2-7, with a tentative D call TRBD2 (6 bases). The CDR3 has 13 amino acids. CDR1 is SQVTM and CDR2 is ANQGSEA in the germline V gene. With 2 bases removed from V and 0 bases from J, the gap between germline ends came to 8 bases. CDR3 in DNA: TGCAGCGTTGAACTAGCGAGCTCCTACGAGCAGTACTTC. Protein sequence: CSVELASSYEQYF.

Notes on this clonotype: With a much larger clone just one base away, this may be a read error. The rearrangement joins TRBV5-1 to TRBJ2-3, with TRBD1 matching over 7 bases. This CDR3 has 13 residues. Germline loops: CDR1 SGHRS, CDR2 YFSETQ. The CDR3 here is CASSRGPTVTQYF. CDR3 nucleotide sequence: TGCGCCAGCAGCAGGGGGCCCACAGTTACGCAGTATTTT.

This chain uses TRBV28 with TRBJ1-5, with D unclear. The V gene's germline CDR1 is MDHEN and CDR2 SYDVKM. V was clipped by 10 bases and J by 4 bases, with 11 bases between them. CDR3 length equals 12 residues. The DNA of the CDR3 is TGTGCCACCGGAAGGTGGAATCAGCCCCAGCATTTT. It encodes CATGRWNQPQHF.

The V and J genes are TRBV11-3 and TRBJ2-2; D is ambiguous. Germline V gene lookup returns CDR1 SGHNT and CDR2 YENEEA. Trimming stripped 5 bases from V and 5 bases from J, with 18 bases between. CDR3 size: 16 residues. CDR3 DNA sequence: TGTGCCAGCAGCCCATGGCTGGGAAACGGTACCGGGGAGCTGTTTTTT. It codes for CASSPWLGNGTGELFF.

This clonotype was counted ten times or more. The genes are TRBV4-2 and TRBJ2-6, with unresolved D. V was shortened by 1 base and J by 2 bases, with 3 bases between the two germline ends. Germline V lookup: CDR1 LGHNA, CDR2 YNFKEQ. The CDR3 has 14 residues. As DNA, the CDR3 is TGTGCCAGCAGCCAAGTAACTGGGGCCAACGTCCTGACTTTC. Its protein product is CASSQVTGANVLTF.

This chain joins TRBV28 and TRBJ2-1; 9 bases are shared with TRBD2. The CDR3 sequence is 12 residues long. CDR1 MDHEN and CDR2 SYDVKM come from the germline V gene. After removal of 6 bases from V and 11 bases from J, the junction contained 5 bases not matched to a gene. The CDR3 DNA is TGTGCCAGCAGCACACTAGCGGGTCAGCAGTTCTTC. It codes for CASSTLAGQQFF.

This chain connects TRBV12-3 or TRBV12-4 to TRBJ1-1, with TRBD1 as a possible D gene (5 bases). Between the trimmed V and J ends, which lost 3 bases and 0 bases, there was a span of 14 bases. The CDR3 consists of 16 residues. This CDR3 reads CASSFTWGPMNTEAFF. The CDR3 nucleotides are TGTGCCAGCAGTTTTACGTGGGGCCCAATGAACACTGAAGCTTTCTTT.

Notes on this clonotype: It may be a read error: a sequence one base away is much more abundant. The rearrangement links TRBV28 to TRBJ2-7; D gene ambiguous. Trimming cost V 7 bases and J 9 bases, with 19 bases left between them. Looked up from germline, CDR1 is MDHEN and CDR2 is SYDVKM. The CDR3 is 13 residues long. In nucleotides, the CDR3 is TGTGCCAGCAATCCGATGGACGACATTGTGCAGTACTTC. Its protein is CASNPMDDIVQYF.

This clonotype was counted between two and nine times. The chain uses TRBV6-1 and TRBJ2-1, with D hard to call. V lost 2 bases to trimming and J lost 6 bases, with 14 bases between them. Germline V gene lookup returns CDR1 MNHNS and CDR2 SASEGT. The CDR3 contains 15 residues. Written as DNA, the CDR3 is TGTGCCAGCAGTGAAAAGATGGCCCCCCGCAATGAGCAGTTCTTC. Translating it yields CASSEKMAPRNEQFF.

J is TRBJ2-3 and V is TRBV20-1; maybe TRBD1 (6 bases). There are 15 residues in the CDR3. Germline V gene data show CDR1 as DFQATT and CDR2 as SNEGSKA (reference sequence). Deletions cut 5 bases from V and 0 bases from J, with 15 bases between. CDR3 residues: CSAGPGTPSTDTQYF. CDR3 nucleotides: TGCAGTGCTGGCCCCGGGACACCTAGCACAGATACGCAGTATTTT.

This clonotype has more than one count but fewer than ten. The chain is built from TRBV21-1 and TRBJ2-3; the DNA was not compared with TRBD2, the D call given in the table. TRBV21-1 is tagged as a pseudogene. This CDR3 spans 15 amino acids. The CDR3 DNA reads TGTGCCAGCTCGACTAGCGGAAAAGATCCAGATACGCAGTATTTT. Its translation: CASSTSGKDPDTQYF.

The chain uses TRBV7-9 and TRBJ1-1; D ambiguous. The CDR3 has 12 amino acids. Germline CDR1 SEHNR, CDR2 FQNEAQ (reference sequence). V lost 3 bases to trimming and J lost 7 bases, with 9 bases between them. In DNA form, the CDR3 reads TGTGCCAGCAGCTTGTGGCAGCTTGAAGCTTTCTTT. Translation gives CASSLWQLEAFF.

The table lists this clonotype with a few counts. The gene calls are TRBV29-1 and TRBJ1-2; 10 bases line up with TRBD1. Germline loops: CDR1 SQVTM, CDR2 ANQGSEA. The CDR3 has 13 amino acids. The J segment lost 5 bases and the V segment lost 4 bases, leaving 4 bases of the junction unmatched. The CDR3 is CSVGGTGAYGYTF. DNA for the CDR3: TGCAGCGTTGGGGGGACAGGGGCATATGGCTACACCTTC.

This clonotype was picked up a small number of times. The chain combines TRBV4-2 with TRBJ2-7, with 9 nucleotides matching TRBD1. This CDR3 is 15 amino acids long. The V gene's germline CDR1 is LGHNA and CDR2 YNFKEQ. V lost 0 bases, J lost 5 bases, and 5 bases stayed unmatched. The CDR3 nucleotides read TGTGCCAGCAGCCAAGACGGGACAGGGAGCCACGAGCAGTACTTC. The encoded protein is CASSQDGTGSHEQYF.

This chain uses TRBV6-1 with TRBJ2-5, with 11 nucleotides matching TRBD2. Unmatched junction bases numbered 20, after V lost 6 bases and J lost 11 bases. From germline, CDR1 is MNHNS and CDR2 SASEGT. The CDR3 contains 17 residues. The CDR3, as DNA: TGTGCCAGCAGGAACGCCGTGACTAGCGGGATATACAATGAGCAGTACTTC. It yields the protein CASRNAVTSGIYNEQYF.

Notes on this clonotype: This may come from a read error, since a much larger clone is one base off. In nucleotides, the CDR3 is TGTGCCAGCAGCCAAGGGACTAGCGGGGGCCAAGGGACCCAGTACTTC. It translates to CASSQGTSGGQGTQYF. This chain uses TRBV4-2 with TRBJ2-7; 13 nucleotides agree with TRBD2. The J call is in doubt because the DNA end fits TRBJ2-5 better. Germline V gives CDR1 LGHNA, CDR2 YNFKEQ. This CDR3 has 16 residues.

This clonotype was seen a few times. The chain employs TRBV5-1 and TRBJ2-1; D may be TRBD1 (7 bases). Germline V gene data show CDR1 as SGHRS and CDR2 as YFSETQ. Trimming left V 0 bases short and J 2 bases short, with 18 bases between. The CDR3 consists of 18 residues. The CDR3 bases are TGCGCCAGCAGCTTGGGACAGGGCGGACTACCGCCCTACAATGAGCAGTTCTTC. Its translation: CASSLGQGGLPPYNEQFF.

This chain joins TRBV5-1 and TRBJ1-1, with a tentative D call TRBD1 (5 bases). Germline lookup yields CDR1 SGHRS and CDR2 YFSETQ. The V end was cut by 3 bases, the J end by 10 bases, with 19 bases between. The CDR3 covers 14 residues. DNA of the CDR3: TGCGCCAGCAGCTCGGAGGGTCAGGGAACCTCAGCTTTCTTT. This gives the protein CASSSEGQGTSAFF.

This clonotype came up a few times. The chain has TRBV27 and TRBJ2-7; 8 positions agree with TRBD2. The J call may be wrong; the DNA end is better matched by TRBJ2-5. CDR3 length equals 16 residues. Germline V lookup: CDR1 MNHEY, CDR2 SMNVEV (reference sequence). The CDR3 region has the DNA TGTGCCAGCAGTTTATACAGCGGGAGACCGGTTGAGACCCAGTACTTC. Residues: CASSLYSGRPVETQYF.

The V gene is TRBV29-1, the J gene TRBJ1-2, with unresolved D. The germline V and J ends were trimmed by 4 bases and 6 bases, with 9 bases remaining between them. This CDR3 is built from 11 residues. Germline V CDR1 and CDR2: SQVTM, ANQGSEA. CDR3 nucleotides: TGCAGCGTTGCAAGGCCCGATGGCTACACCTTC. Translated: CSVARPDGYTF. The whole variable domain, filled in from reference TRBV29-1 and TRBJ1-2, reads SAVISQKPSRDICQRGTSLTIQCQVDSQVTMMFWYRQQPGQSLTLIATANQGSEATYESGFVIDKFPISRPNLTFSTLTVSNMSPEDSSIYLCSVARPDGYTFGSGTRLTVV.

The rearrangement uses TRBV7-9 and TRBJ1-3; D call uncertain. Germline assignment: CDR1 SEHNR and CDR2 FQNEAQ (reference sequence). Trimming removed 5 bases at V and 0 bases at J, with 17 bases between. The CDR3 runs to 17 residues. In DNA, the CDR3 is TGTGCCAGCAGCCCATCCTCCAGGTCCCACTCTGGAAACACCATATATTTT. Translating gives CASSPSSRSHSGNTIYF. Full variable domain (rest looked up from reference TRBV7-9 and TRBJ1-3): DTGVSQNPRHKITKRGQNVTFRCDPISEHNRLYWYRQTLGQGPEFLTYFQNEAQLEKSRLLSDRFSAERPKGSFSTLEIQRTEQGDSAMYLCASSPSSRSHSGNTIYFGEGSWLTVV.

This clonotype was seen a few times. The rearrangement joins TRBV29-1 to TRBJ2-1, with D possibly TRBD1 on 6 matching bases. V was trimmed by 5 bases and J by 6 bases, leaving 11 bases between them. Looked up from germline, CDR1 is SQVTM and CDR2 is ANQGSEA. The CDR3 has 12 amino acids. The CDR3 here is CSVFWGPNEQFF. For the CDR3, the DNA is TGCAGCGTTTTTTGGGGGCCCAATGAGCAGTTCTTC.

The sample holds many counts of this clonotype. The chain uses TRBV15 and TRBJ2-7; tentative D call: TRBD2 (5 bases). The V and J ends lost 0 bases and 6 bases respectively, with 12 bases between them. This CDR3 has 14 residues. Germline values: CDR1 LNHNV, CDR2 YYDKDF (reference sequence). CDR3 coding DNA: TGTGCCACCAGCAGAGATGGCCTAGCTTCCGAGCAGTACTTC. Amino acids: CATSRDGLASEQYF.

A note on this clonotype: This may arise from a read error, as a much more abundant clone is one base away. This chain links TRBV20-1 with TRBJ2-4; D not resolved. The J call is doubtful: the DNA matches TRBJ2-7 better. There are 14 residues in the CDR3. Germline lookup yields CDR1 DFQATT and CDR2 SNEGSKA (reference sequence). The CDR3 spells CSARDLRSLYEQYF. CDR3 nucleotide sequence: TGCAGTGCTAGAGATCTGAGGAGCCTCTACGAGCAGTACTTC.

V is TRBV20-1 and J is TRBJ1-4; tentative D call: TRBD1 (6 bases). Germline values: CDR1 DFQATT, CDR2 SNEGSKA (reference sequence). This CDR3 spans 16 amino acids. Trimming shortened V by 3 bases and J by 7 bases, and 21 bases separated the two germline ends. CDR3 in amino acids: CSARLELDRNGEKLFF. CDR3 nucleotide sequence: TGCAGTGCTAGGCTAGAGCTGGACAGAAACGGTGAAAAACTGTTTTTT.